One and the same sample provided the 5 T cell receptor beta chains below, sequenced in a study of T cell repertoires in ileal Crohn's disease (dated by TCRdb to between 2018 and 2021). Preparation of the library involved the immunoSEQ multiplex PCR assay. TCRdb provides this immuneACCESS table in a form limited to in-frame rearrangements. Some clones are lacking; in checked studies, under half of them reflect an unresolved V gene, and why the rest are absent is not known. The sample includes some 15,000 clones, with less than 65% observed a single time. The ten largest clones capture roughly 6.2% of the sample. Sequencing was carried out using ileal tissue. The source is an adult with Crohn's disease.

This clone has only one observation. The chain recombines TRBV29-1 with TRBJ2-7; tentatively, D is TRBD2 (5 bases). There are 13 residues in the CDR3. V was pared by 6 bases and J by 7 bases, with 19 bases between. CDR1 SQVTM and CDR2 ANQGSEA come from the germline V gene. CDR3 sequence: CSVGLDAPAEQYF. The CDR3 DNA reads TGCAGCGTCGGACTTGATGCGCCCGCGGAGCAGTACTTC.

The sample holds one count of this clone. The V call is TRBV5-5, the J call TRBJ2-7; D possibly corresponds to TRBD1 (5 bases). The CDR3 is made up of 17 amino acids. With 3 bases removed from V and 0 bases from J, the gap between germline ends came to 19 bases. Germline-derived CDR1 and CDR2 are SGHKS and YYEKEE (reference sequence). The DNA for the CDR3 is TGTGCCAGCAGCTCCCCGGACGGACAAATAAGCTCCTACGAGCAGTACTTC. Translation gives CASSSPDGQISSYEQYF.

With regard to this clone: The same CDR3 can be traced to other DNA sequences in this sample. This chain uses TRBV5-4 with TRBJ1-1, with 8 bases lining up with TRBD1. Germline trimming cut 3 bases from V and 1 base from J; bases unmatched to any gene: 2. Germline V gene data show CDR1 as SGHNT and CDR2 as YYREEE (reference sequence). The CDR3 is 14 amino acids. The CDR3 here is CASSWDRTNTEAFF. The CDR3 bases are TGTGCCAGCAGCTGGGACAGGACGAACACTGAAGCTTTCTTT.

V gene TRBV6-5 combines with J gene TRBJ2-7; TRBD1 matches at 8 bases. V was clipped by 2 bases and J by 4 bases; unmatched bases: 10. Per germline, CDR1 MNHEY and CDR2 SVGAGI. The CDR3 extends over 16 amino acids. In DNA form, the CDR3 reads TGTGCCAGCAGTTACCTAGGGACAGGAGGGGCGTACGAGCAGTACTTC. This gives the protein CASSYLGTGGAYEQYF.

The chain links TRBV6-6 to TRBJ1-2; D not resolved. Trimming cost V 2 bases and J 7 bases, with 20 bases left between them. The CDR3 consists of 16 residues. CDR1 is MNHNY and CDR2 is SVGAGI in the germline V gene (reference sequence). CDR3 residues: CASSYDPSRGLSGYTF. The CDR3 DNA reads TGTGCCAGCAGTTACGACCCCAGTAGAGGGCTTTCTGGCTACACCTTC.